This T cell receptor beta chain was obtained from a study of T-cell reconstitution after alpha-beta-depleted transplantation in children. Preparation of the TCRbeta library involved a method that used unique molecular identifiers. MiXCR, applied by TCRdb to the PCR reads, yields one record per CDR3 protein. The sample has around 400,000 distinct CDR3 sequences; approximately 10% are singletons. This clonotype came up many times. The germline V gene encodes CDR1 SGHRS and CDR2 YFSETQ. The CDR3 sequence is 12 residues long. Trimming stripped 7 bases from V and 3 bases from J, with 11 bases between. V is TRBV5-1 and J is TRBJ2-7; weak D call: TRBD2 (5 bases). Specimen: PBMCs from the stem cell graft donor, collected from the stem cell graft. The TCR originated in a human donor who donated a stem cell graft to a child with acute myeloid leukemia. CDR3 coding DNA: TGCGCCAGCGGGAGACTCGGCTACGAGCAGTACTTC. Protein: CASGRLGYEQYF. Full variable domain (missing parts from reference TRBV5-1 and TRBJ2-7): KAGVTQTPRYLIKTRGQQVTLSCSPISGHRSVSWYQQTPGQGLQFLFEYFSETQRNKGNFPGRFSGRQFSNSRSEMNVSTLELGDSALYLCASGRLGYEQYFGPGTRLTVT.